The clone carrying this T cell receptor (beta chain) appeared a few times. The data belong to a study of regulatory T cells in long-lasting Graves disease. Arm-PCR of CDR3 regions and iRepertoire HTBI primers were the basis on which TCR beta libraries were built. TCRdb independently ran MiXCR on the multiplex PCR reads; one entry per CDR3 protein. The top ten hold roughly a sixth of the sample, which has about 440,000 distinct CDR3 sequences, under 15% seen once. The time point is: newly diagnosed GD, antithyroid drugs for less than 3 months. Extracted RNA from PBMCs served as the source of the TCR library. Graves' disease diagnosis was established per American Thyroid Association guidelines. A blood draw put 8.5 to 10 milliliters of peripheral blood into EDTA tubes. The CDR3 runs to 15 residues. Trimming took off 4 bases at V and 6 bases at J, with 18 bases between the two ends. Germline-derived CDR1 and CDR2 are MNHEY and SVGAGI.

These data were also reused for a study on T cells in Graves' hyperthyroidism and ophthalmopathy. As that study records: Exclusion criteria comprised uncontrolled infection, other autoimmune disease, pregnancy or lactation.

The receptor was derived from a woman aged 30 to 39 with Graves disease. The sample in question was peripheral blood mononuclear cells (PBMCs), obtained at new diagnosis, from a patient treated with antithyroid drugs. The rearrangement uses TRBV6-5 and TRBJ1-1; maybe TRBD1 (6 bases). The CDR3 protein is CASSFGGIGAAEAFF. CDR3 nucleotides: TGTGCCAGCAGTTTTGGGGGCATAGGGGCGGCTGAAGCTTTCTTT.